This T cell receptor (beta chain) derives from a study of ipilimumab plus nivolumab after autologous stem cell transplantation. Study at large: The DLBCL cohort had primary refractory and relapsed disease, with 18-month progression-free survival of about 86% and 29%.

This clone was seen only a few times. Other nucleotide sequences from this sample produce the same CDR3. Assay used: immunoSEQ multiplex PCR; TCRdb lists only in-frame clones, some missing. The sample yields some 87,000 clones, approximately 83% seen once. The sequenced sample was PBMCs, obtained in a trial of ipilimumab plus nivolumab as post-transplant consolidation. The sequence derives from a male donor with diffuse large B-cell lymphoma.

CDR3 region: CASSEAERGYTF. For the CDR3, the DNA is TGTGCCAGCAGTGAAGCGGAAAGAGGCTACACCTTC. The V and J genes are TRBV2 and TRBJ1-2; D unclear. V dropped 0 bases and J dropped 8 bases, with 7 bases sitting between them. From germline, CDR1 is SNHLY and CDR2 FYNNEI. The CDR3 contains 12 residues.